This TCR beta chain was recorded in a study of shared clonotypes between healthy human individuals. Concerning this clone: Other DNA variants within this sample encode the same CDR3.

V shed 3 bases, J shed 6 bases, and the junction held 2 bases outside the gene matches. Germline V gene sequence: CDR1 SEHNR, CDR2 FQNEAQ (reference sequence). The CDR3 sequence is 13 residues long. Profiled with immunoSEQ multiplex PCR; TCRdb holds only in-frame clones, not every one. This table has about 960,000 clones, roughly 72% appearing once. Material: memory CD4+ T cells sorted from blood. As for subset: CD45RA-negative fraction. This TCR came from a man younger than 35 in good health. This chain connects TRBV7-9 to TRBJ2-3; 8 bases line up with TRBD2. Here the CDR3 DNA reads TGTGCCAGCAGCTTTTCGGGAGGGGATACGCAGTATTTT. It is translated as CASSFSGGDTQYF. Full variable domain (remainder filled in from reference TRBV7-9 and TRBJ2-3): DTGVSQNPRHKITKRGQNVTFRCDPISEHNRLYWYRQTLGQGPEFLTYFQNEAQLEKSRLLSDRFSAERPKGSFSTLEIQRTEQGDSAMYLCASSFSGGDTQYFGPGTRLTVL.